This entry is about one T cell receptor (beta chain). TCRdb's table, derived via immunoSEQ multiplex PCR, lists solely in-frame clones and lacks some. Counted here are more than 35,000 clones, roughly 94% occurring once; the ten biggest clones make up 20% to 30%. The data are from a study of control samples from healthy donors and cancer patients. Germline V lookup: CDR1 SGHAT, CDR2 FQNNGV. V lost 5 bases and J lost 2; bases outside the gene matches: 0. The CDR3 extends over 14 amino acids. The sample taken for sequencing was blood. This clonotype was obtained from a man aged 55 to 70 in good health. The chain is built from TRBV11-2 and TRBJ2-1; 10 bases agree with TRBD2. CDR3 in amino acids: CASSSGRAYNEQFF. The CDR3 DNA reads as TGTGCCAGCAGCAGCGGGAGGGCCTACAATGAGCAGTTCTTC. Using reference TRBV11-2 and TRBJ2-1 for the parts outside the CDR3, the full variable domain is EAGVAQSPRYKIIEKRQSVAFWCNPISGHATLYWYQQILGQGPKLLIQFQNNGVVDDSQLPKDRFSAERLKGVDSTLKIQPAKLEDSAVYLCASSSGRAYNEQFFGPGTRLTVL.